These 18 T cell receptor beta chains originate from one sample sequenced in a study of CXCR3-negative and CXCR3-positive naive CD8 T cells. The libraries of TRB cDNA were prepared using 5' RACE with UMI labels. Reanalyzing the 5' RACE reads, TCRdb keeps one entry per CDR3 protein, without DNA. The sample has 6,000 or so distinct CDR3 sequences, and its top ten clones hold approximately 1.7%. The sequenced material came from naive CXCR3- CD8+ T cells from blood. Subset in this sample: CD45RO-CCR7+CD27+CD95- naive CD8+ T cells lacking CXCR3 (TNR3-). These receptors were obtained from a human donor in good health. Some clones in this sample may be carry-over from other donors' samples.

This chain joins TRBV20-1 and TRBJ2-7; TCRdb's D call, TRBD1, is unchecked because there is no DNA. Germline V CDR1 and CDR2: DFQATT, SNEGSKA (reference sequence). The length of the CDR3 is 15 residues. Here the CDR3 reads CSARVASGASYEQYF.

V gene TRBV7-9 combines with J gene TRBJ1-2; TCRdb's D call of TRBD1 is untestable without DNA. Per germline, CDR1 SEHNR and CDR2 FQNEAQ (reference sequence). The CDR3 contains 12 residues. The CDR3: CASSLSRQGYTF.

In terms of frequency, this clonotype is medium-sized (0.01 to 0.1%). J is TRBJ1-1 and V is TRBV29-1. The V gene's germline CDR1 is SQVTM and CDR2 ANQGSEA. This CDR3 has 13 amino acids. CDR3 loop: CSVEDSLDKEAFF. Supplemented by reference TRBV29-1 and TRBJ1-1, the full variable domain reads SAVISQKPSRDICQRGTSLTIQCQVDSQVTMMFWYRQQPGQSLTLIATANQGSEATYESGFVIDKFPISRPNLTFSTLTVSNMSPEDSSIYLCSVEDSLDKEAFFGQGTRLTVV.

The V call is TRBV5-1, the J call TRBJ1-1; TCRdb gives TRBD1 as the D gene, but with no DNA this cannot be confirmed. Germline V gene lookup returns CDR1 SGHRS and CDR2 YFSETQ. The CDR3 extends over 16 amino acids. This CDR3 is CASSSWTGERNTEAFF.

The chain recombines TRBV4-3 with TRBJ2-2. Germline V gene sequence: CDR1 LGHNA, CDR2 YSLEER. This CDR3 region has 14 residues. CDR3 region: CASSQDRGTGELFF.

V gene TRBV19 combines with J gene TRBJ1-1; TCRdb selects TRBD1, and the lack of DNA leaves this call unchecked. The CDR3 covers 14 residues. Germline lookup yields CDR1 LNHDA and CDR2 SQIVND (reference sequence). CDR3 amino acids: CASSSGTGVTEAFF.

This clonotype ranks as medium-sized in terms of frequency. The gene calls are TRBV2 and TRBJ2-2; TCRdb gives TRBD1 as the D gene, but with no DNA this cannot be confirmed. The CDR3 runs 17 residues. The germline V gene encodes CDR1 SNHLY and CDR2 FYNNEI. The CDR3 sequence: CASSETVSGKGTGELFF.

The chain uses TRBV7-8 and TRBJ2-1; there is no DNA to check the TCRdb D call of TRBD2. CDR1 SGHVS and CDR2 FQNEAQ come from the germline V gene. The CDR3 is 19 residues long. The CDR3 sequence: CASRSTPTEPSGDNNEQFF.

This chain connects TRBV20-1 to TRBJ1-1. Germline-derived CDR1 and CDR2 are DFQATT and SNEGSKA (reference sequence). The CDR3 sequence is 15 residues long. This chain's CDR3 is CSARDRVSMNTEAFF.

The V gene is TRBV12-3 or TRBV12-4, the J gene TRBJ2-2. The CDR3 spans 11 residues. The CDR3 here is CASISGGELFF.

Judged by frequency, this clonotype is medium-sized (0.01 to 0.1%). The V gene is TRBV7-2, the J gene TRBJ2-1; TCRdb picks TRBD1, but there is no DNA to check that call. Germline V gene lookup returns CDR1 SGHTA and CDR2 FQGNSA. This CDR3 spans 17 amino acids. This chain's CDR3 is CASSWLVGDRHYNEQFF.

V is TRBV14 and J is TRBJ2-1. Germline V gives CDR1 SGHDN, CDR2 FVKESK. The CDR3 length is 14 residues. CDR3 in amino acids: CASSHGVSYNEQFF.

V gene TRBV11-1 combines with J gene TRBJ2-5; TCRdb's assignment of TRBD1 cannot be checked, as there is no DNA. Germline-derived CDR1 and CDR2 are SGHAT and FQDESV (reference sequence). This CDR3 is built from 14 residues. The CDR3 loop is CASSFSGGQETQYF.

This chain connects TRBV4-3 to TRBJ1-4. The CDR3 has 15 amino acids. Germline-derived CDR1 and CDR2 are LGHNA and YSLEER. The CDR3 here is CASSQEGRSNEKLFF.

Its frequency marks this clonotype as medium-sized. The V and J genes are TRBV29-1 and TRBJ2-5. This CDR3 is 12 amino acids long. Germline V gene lookup returns CDR1 SQVTM and CDR2 ANQGSEA. CDR3: CSVEGDQETQYF. Together with reference TRBV29-1 and TRBJ2-5, the CDR3 gives the full variable domain: SAVISQKPSRDICQRGTSLTIQCQVDSQVTMMFWYRQQPGQSLTLIATANQGSEATYESGFVIDKFPISRPNLTFSTLTVSNMSPEDSSIYLCSVEGDQETQYFGPGTRLLVL.

The gene calls are TRBV29-1 and TRBJ2-2; the TRBD1 assignment by TCRdb is unverifiable without DNA. The CDR3 covers 13 residues. Per the germline V gene, CDR1 is SQVTM and CDR2 is ANQGSEA. The CDR3 reads CSVQRERGGELFF.

Measured by frequency, this clonotype is medium-sized. This sequence joins TRBV29-1 and TRBJ2-3; there is no DNA to check the TCRdb D call of TRBD2. There are 13 residues in the CDR3. Germline loops: CDR1 SQVTM, CDR2 ANQGSEA. The CDR3 protein is CSVIQEVVDTQYF.

The chain joins TRBV20-1 to TRBJ2-7. Germline-derived CDR1 and CDR2 are DFQATT and SNEGSKA (reference sequence). CDR3 size: 11 residues. The CDR3 sequence is CSARDSYEQYF.